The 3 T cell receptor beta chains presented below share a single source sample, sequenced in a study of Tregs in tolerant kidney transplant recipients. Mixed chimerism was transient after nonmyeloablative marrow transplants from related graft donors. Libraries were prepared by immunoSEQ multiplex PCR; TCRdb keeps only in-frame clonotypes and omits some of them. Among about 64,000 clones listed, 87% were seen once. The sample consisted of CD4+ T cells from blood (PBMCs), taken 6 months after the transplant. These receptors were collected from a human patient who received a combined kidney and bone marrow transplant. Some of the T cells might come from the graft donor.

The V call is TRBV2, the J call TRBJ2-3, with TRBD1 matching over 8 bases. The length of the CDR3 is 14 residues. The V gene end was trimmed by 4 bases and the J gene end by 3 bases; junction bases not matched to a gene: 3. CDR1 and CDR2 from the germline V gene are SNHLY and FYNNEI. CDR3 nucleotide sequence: TGTGCCAGCAGTGGATGGACAGGGACAGATACGCAGTATTTT. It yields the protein CASSGWTGTDTQYF.

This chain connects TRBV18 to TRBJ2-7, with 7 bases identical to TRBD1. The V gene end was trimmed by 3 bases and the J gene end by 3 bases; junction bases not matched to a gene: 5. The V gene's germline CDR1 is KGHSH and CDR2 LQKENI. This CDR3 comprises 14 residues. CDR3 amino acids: CASSPRTGIYEQYF. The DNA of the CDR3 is TGTGCCAGCTCACCCCGGACAGGAATCTACGAGCAGTACTTC.

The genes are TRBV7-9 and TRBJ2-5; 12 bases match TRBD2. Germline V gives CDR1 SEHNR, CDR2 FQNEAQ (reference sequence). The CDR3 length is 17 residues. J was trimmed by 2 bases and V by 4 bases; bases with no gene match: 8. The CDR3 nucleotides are TGTGCCAGCAGCTCTAAGAGGACTAGCGGGGAACAAGAGACCCAGTACTTC. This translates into CASSSKRTSGEQETQYF.